Included here is one TCR beta chain sequence, with context. The clone's antigen remains unknown. The input lacks base qualities; no much larger clone sits a single base away. The V end loses 0 bases and the J end loses 0 bases, and a stretch of 11 bases separates them. From the cysteine through the phenylalanine, the CDR3 covers 16 amino acids. CDR3 DNA only is kept here, 48 bases in frame from base 1. According to the germline V gene, CDR1 reads SGHRS and CDR2 reads YFSETQ. Library preparation was by RT-PCR. The sequencer was an Illumina HiSeq 2500. TCRdb's own reprocessing of the public reads used fastp at Q25 and MiXCR and kept productive beta chains. For every CDR3 protein sequence, its rows merge into one entry that carries the most common genes and DNA. This sample lists about 570,000 distinct CDR3 sequences; about 11% were detected once. The ten top clones hold approximately 10% of the sample.

The entry originates in a study of response to subunit inactivated influenza vaccine (dated by TCRdb to between 2018 and 2020). Concerning the study at large: To follow how T cells responded to a trivalent subunit inactivated influenza vaccine, the researchers relied on deep quantitative profiling of the T cell receptor repertoire. Results and caveats for the whole study, not just this receptor: The authors suggested that each seasonal influenza vaccination may recruit only a limited number of new T cells.

This same sample was also part of a study on T cells expressing NK-cell markers. That second publication adds: TCR beta cDNA libraries were made by 5'RACE template switching that added a universal primer site and unique molecular identifiers. Three sorted T-cell subsets (CD3+CD56+NKG2C+, CD3+CD56+NKG2C- and CD3+CD56-NKG2C+) from several donors had their TCR beta-chain repertoires profiled. Among the eight sequenced donors, only one was HCMV-seronegative, while the other seven were HCMV-seropositive. In several experiments an anti-gammadeltaTCR antibody was added to restrict sorting to alphabetaTCR-expressing T cells. For roughly 6 donors, the dominant CD3+CD56+NKG2C+ clonotypes were among the top 10 CD8+ clonotypes and accounted for roughly 1.0-7.5% of CD8+ T cells. Those dominant clonotypes were again the most abundant among CD3+CD56-NKG2C+ cells in several donors, at roughly 25-60.1%. Whether the expanded NKG2C-expressing T cell clones were specific for HCMV antigens was left unclear. Randomly selected healthy volunteers, three men and five women, were used as the eight sequenced donors. HCMV serostatus was determined by detecting HCMV-specific IgG in serum with a commercial ELISA kit. Peripheral blood mononuclear cells were isolated from blood by Ficoll density gradient centrifugation. For six donors, bulk peripheral blood T-cell repertoires were additionally sequenced from unsorted PBMC. cDNA synthesis was primed from the TCR beta constant segment, followed by two successive PCR amplification steps. Sequencing of the libraries produced 2 x 150 bp reads on Illumina HiSeq 2000/2500, MiSeq or NextSeq. MIGEC was used to demultiplex reads and group the reads by UMI, and MiTCR was used to assemble and quantify clonotypes. Only TCR cDNA sequences supported by at least two reads were kept to exclude erroneous sequences. The tcR package was used for downstream repertoire analysis, and clonotypes were matched across fractions by CDR3 nucleotide sequence plus V segment. Antigen specificity was annotated against VDJdb with VDJmatch, allowing one amino acid substitution in CDR3.

The receptor was derived from a man between 45 and 60 years old who received an inactivated influenza vaccine. Donor details come from another sample of the same person, matched by shared clones. The input for sequencing was PBMCs from blood, taken on the day of vaccination. The V and J segments used are TRBV5-1 and TRBJ2-3; there is no confident call for the D gene. Here is the DNA: TGCGCCAGCAGCTTGGCCAGATTCGGGAGCACAGATACGCAGTATTTT. Translation gives CASSLARFGSTDTQYF.